Following are 6 T cell receptor beta chains from one sample sequenced in a study of T cells in Graves' hyperthyroidism and ophthalmopathy (dated by TCRdb to between 2019 and 2020). Library construction relied on multiplex PCR. Sequencer: Illumina HiSeq 2000. TCR beta CDR3 regions were amplified from RNA transcripts. A first-round RT-PCR of the TCR CDR3 used the HTBI primer set with the Qiagen OneStep RT-PCR kit. Using fastp at Q25 and MiXCR, TCRdb reprocessed the public reads and kept productive beta chains. One record per CDR3 amino acid sequence lists the most common genes and DNA. In all, the sample holds hundreds of thousands of distinct CDR3 sequences, and 45% of those were seen once. The ten largest account for 6.5% to 9% of the sample. The sequencing input was peripheral blood or thyroid tissue (not recorded which). The receptors originated from an adult man with Graves' disease, either hyperthyroidism or ophthalmopathy (not recorded which).

This clonotype was picked up many times. The chain links TRBV10-2 to TRBJ2-5; D is unresolved. With 7 bases removed from V and 5 bases from J, the gap between germline ends came to 5 bases. The CDR3 totals 10 residues. Germline V gene lookup returns CDR1 WSHSY and CDR2 SAAADI. CDR3 loop: CASNWETQYF. The CDR3 DNA is TGCGCCAGCAATTGGGAGACCCAGTACTTC.

Many counts were recorded for this clonotype. This sequence joins TRBV2 and TRBJ2-5, with unresolved D. The germline gives CDR1 SNHLY, CDR2 FYNNEI. V was shortened by 4 bases and J by 7 bases, with 10 bases between the two germline ends. The CDR3 is 12 amino acids. The CDR3, as DNA: TGTGCCAGCAGTGCGGCCTCCCGGACCCAGTACTTC. Its protein is CASSAASRTQYF. Based on the CDR3 plus reference TRBV2 and TRBJ2-5, the full variable domain is EPEVTQTPSHQVTQMGQEVILRCVPISNHLYFYWYRQILGQKVEFLVSFYNNEISEKSEIFDDQFSVERPDGSNFTLKIRSTKLEDSAMYFCASSAASRTQYFGPGTRLLVL.

The genes are TRBV20-1 and TRBJ1-1, with TRBD1 identical over 8 bases. Per germline, CDR1 DFQATT and CDR2 SNEGSKA (reference sequence). The CDR3 is made up of 14 amino acids. J was trimmed by 5 bases and V by 0 bases; bases with no gene match: 5. This CDR3 reads CSARDTTGETEAFF. The CDR3 DNA reads as TGCAGTGCTAGAGACACGACAGGGGAGACTGAAGCTTTCTTT.

Remarks on this clonotype: A read error may explain this, as a much larger clone is one base away. The rearrangement joins TRBV7-2 to TRBJ1-5, with D possibly TRBD1 on 5 matching bases. With 5 bases removed from V and 5 bases from J, the gap between germline ends came to 19 bases. The germline gives CDR1 SGHTA, CDR2 FQGNSA. There are 16 residues in the CDR3. The CDR3, as DNA: TGTGCCAGCAGCCAAGATTTGGGCAGGGACGATCAGCCCCAGCATTTT. Encoded protein: CASSQDLGRDDQPQHF. Variable domain in full (rest from reference TRBV7-2 and TRBJ1-5): GAGVSQSPSNKVTEKGKDVELRCDPISGHTALYWYRQSLGQGLEFLIYFQGNSAPDKSGLPSDRFSAERTGGSVSTLTIQRTQQEDSAVYLCASSQDLGRDDQPQHFGDGTRLSIL.

CDR3 nucleotide sequence: TGTGCCAGCAGCTTGTGGAGGGACGGTTACACTGAAGCTTTCTTT. It encodes CASSLWRDGYTEAFF. The rearrangement joins TRBV5-6 to TRBJ1-1; weak D call: TRBD1 (5 bases). Germline V gives CDR1 SGHDT, CDR2 YYEEEE. The CDR3 has 15 residues. Trimming removed 1 base at V and 3 bases at J, with 13 bases between.

The chain carries TRBV11-2 and TRBJ2-7; tentatively, D is TRBD2 (5 bases). Germline V CDR1 and CDR2: SGHAT, FQNNGV. The CDR3 has 15 amino acids. V lost 5 bases and J 5 bases, leaving 19 bases between the germline ends. The CDR3 bases are TGTGCCAGCAGCGCCCGTCTTGAGGGAACTAACGAGCAGTACTTC. This codes for CASSARLEGTNEQYF. The whole variable domain, filled in from reference TRBV11-2 and TRBJ2-7, reads EAGVAQSPRYKIIEKRQSVAFWCNPISGHATLYWYQQILGQGPKLLIQFQNNGVVDDSQLPKDRFSAERLKGVDSTLKIQPAKLEDSAVYLCASSARLEGTNEQYFGPGTRLTVT.